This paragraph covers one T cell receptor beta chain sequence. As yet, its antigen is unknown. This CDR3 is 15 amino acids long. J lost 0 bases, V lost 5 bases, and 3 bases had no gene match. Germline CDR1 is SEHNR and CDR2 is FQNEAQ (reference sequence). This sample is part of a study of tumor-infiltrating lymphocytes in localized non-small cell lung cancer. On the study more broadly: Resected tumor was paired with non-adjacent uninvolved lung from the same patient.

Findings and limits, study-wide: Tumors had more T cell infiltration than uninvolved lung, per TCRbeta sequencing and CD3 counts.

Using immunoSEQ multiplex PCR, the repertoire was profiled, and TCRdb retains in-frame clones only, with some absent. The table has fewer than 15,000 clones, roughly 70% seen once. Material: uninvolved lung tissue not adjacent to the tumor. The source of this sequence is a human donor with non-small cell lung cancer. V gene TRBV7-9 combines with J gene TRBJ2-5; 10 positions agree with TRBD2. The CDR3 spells CASSRLAGHQETQYF. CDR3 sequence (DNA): TGTGCCAGCAGCCGACTAGCGGGTCACCAAGAGACCCAGTACTTC.